This entry concerns a single T cell receptor beta chain. What it binds is not known. These data come from a study of T cells expressing NK-cell markers. The overall study: Repertoires of TCR beta were obtained from T cells sorted as CD3+CD56+NKG2C+, CD3+CD56+NKG2C- and CD3+CD56-NKG2C+. General study points: NKG2C+ dominant clonotype frequencies in six donors were roughly 1.0-7.5% of CD8+ T cells. The leading position in the CD3+CD56-NKG2C+ fraction of several donors also went to these clonotypes.

Making the TCR beta cDNA relied on 5'RACE template switching with UMIs. Each CDR3 protein gets one entry in TCRdb, which reprocessed the 5' RACE reads and gives no DNA. This table holds some 600,000 distinct CDR3 sequences. The origin of this receptor is a man between 18 and 35 years old in good health. Material: blood T cells: a sorted CD56 or NKG2C T cell subset, CD4+ or CD8+ T cells, or bulk PBMC T cells (not recorded which).

The CDR3 loop is CASRASGLTTGELFF. V usage is TRBV28 and J usage is TRBJ2-2; TCRdb outputs TRBD2, but without DNA this stays unchecked. The CDR3 has 15 amino acids. Germline V gene data show CDR1 as MDHEN and CDR2 as SYDVKM.